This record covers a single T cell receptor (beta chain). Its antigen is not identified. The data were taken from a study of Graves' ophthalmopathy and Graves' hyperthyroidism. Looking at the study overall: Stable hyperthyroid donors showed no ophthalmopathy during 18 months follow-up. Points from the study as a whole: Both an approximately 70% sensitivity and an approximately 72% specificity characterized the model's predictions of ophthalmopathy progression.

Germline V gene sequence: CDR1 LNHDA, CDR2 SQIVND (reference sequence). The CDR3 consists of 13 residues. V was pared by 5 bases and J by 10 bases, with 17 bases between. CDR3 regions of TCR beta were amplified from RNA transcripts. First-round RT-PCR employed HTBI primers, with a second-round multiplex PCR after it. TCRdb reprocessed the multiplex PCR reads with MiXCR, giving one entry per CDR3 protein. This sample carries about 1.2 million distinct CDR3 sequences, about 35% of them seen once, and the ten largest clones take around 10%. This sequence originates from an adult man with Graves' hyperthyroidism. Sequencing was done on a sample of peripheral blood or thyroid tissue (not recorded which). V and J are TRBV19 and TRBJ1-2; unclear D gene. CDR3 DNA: TGTGCCAGTAGTGGCCTGAACGCAGCTTACTACACCTTC. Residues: CASSGLNAAYYTF.